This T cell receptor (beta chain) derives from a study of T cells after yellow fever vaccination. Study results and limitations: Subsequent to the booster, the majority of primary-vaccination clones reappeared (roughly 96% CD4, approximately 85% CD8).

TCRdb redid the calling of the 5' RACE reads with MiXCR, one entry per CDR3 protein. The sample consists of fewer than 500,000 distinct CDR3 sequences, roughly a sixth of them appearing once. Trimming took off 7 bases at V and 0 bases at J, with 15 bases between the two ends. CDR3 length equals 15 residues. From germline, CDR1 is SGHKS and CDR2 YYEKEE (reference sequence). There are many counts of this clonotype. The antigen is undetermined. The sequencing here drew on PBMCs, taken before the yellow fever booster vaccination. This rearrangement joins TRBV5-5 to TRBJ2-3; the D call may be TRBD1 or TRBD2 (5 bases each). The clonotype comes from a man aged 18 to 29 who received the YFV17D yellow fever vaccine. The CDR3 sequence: CASCTGGMSTDTQYF. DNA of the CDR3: TGTGCCAGCTGCACTGGGGGAATGAGCACAGATACGCAGTATTTT.